A single sample gave rise to the 26 T cell receptor beta chains below, sequenced in a study of blood T cell repertoires in COVID-19. Generated by immunoSEQ multiplex PCR, the TCRdb table keeps only in-frame clones and is missing some. This sample has around 130,000 clones, with 82% found just once. Sequencing was performed on peripheral blood. Receptors were obtained from a human donor in a cohort sampled during active COVID-19.

The chain joins TRBV4-3 to TRBJ1-2, with 9 bases that match TRBD1. The germline V gene has CDR1 LGHNA and CDR2 YSLEER. CDR3 length equals 16 residues. V lost 0 bases, J lost 8 bases, and 10 bases stayed unmatched. This CDR3 reads CASSQDRTGQGQGYTF. The DNA of the CDR3 is TGCGCCAGCAGCCAAGATCGGACGGGACAGGGTCAGGGCTACACCTTC.

In DNA form, the CDR3 reads TGTGCCAGCAGTGAAGATTTTGGGGCCACCTACGAGCAGTACTTC. Protein: CASSEDFGATYEQYF. The gene calls are TRBV6-1 and TRBJ2-7; tentatively, D is TRBD1 (5 bases). Trimming cost V 1 base and J 2 bases, with 12 bases left between them. CDR1 is MNHNS and CDR2 is SASEGT in the germline V gene. The CDR3 loop spans 15 amino acids.

V usage is TRBV6-5 and J usage is TRBJ1-2; D not resolved. The germline V gene has CDR1 MNHEY and CDR2 SVGAGI. The CDR3 spans 15 residues. Between the trimmed V and J ends, which lost 8 bases and 4 bases, there was a span of 20 bases. The CDR3 protein is CASSPTEIGGYGYTF. The DNA for the CDR3 is TGTGCCAGCTCCCCGACGGAGATTGGAGGCTATGGCTACACCTTC.

The chain has TRBV7-2 and TRBJ2-1, with TRBD2 identical over 12 bases. The CDR3 consists of 16 residues. Germline V CDR1 and CDR2: SGHTA, FQGNSA. V was pared by 5 bases and J by 7 bases, with 9 bases of the junction left unmatched. The CDR3 region has the DNA TGTGCCAGCAGCCAGAGGACTAGCGGGGCGGGAAATGAGCAGTTCTTC. Translation: CASSQRTSGAGNEQFF.

This chain joins TRBV5-1 and TRBJ2-7; 10 nucleotides line up with TRBD1. The V segment lost 6 bases and the J segment 1 base; nucleotides outside the gene matches: 7. Germline V gene sequence: CDR1 SGHRS, CDR2 YFSETQ. This CDR3 is built from 15 residues. In DNA form, the CDR3 reads TGCGCCAGCATAGCCGGGGACAGGGGTTCCTACGAGCAGTACTTC. Its protein product is CASIAGDRGSYEQYF.

V is TRBV6-5 and J is TRBJ1-5; the match to TRBD1 covers 7 bases. Trimming cost V 6 bases and J 6 bases; bases outside gene matches: 5. CDR3 length: 13 amino acids. Germline V gene lookup returns CDR1 MNHEY and CDR2 SVGAGI. The CDR3 DNA is TGTGCCAGCAGCACAGGGGAGGTTCAGCCCCAGCATTTT. Amino acid sequence: CASSTGEVQPQHF.

The chain carries TRBV5-1 and TRBJ1-1; D is perhaps TRBD1 (6 bases). V dropped 5 bases and J dropped 0 bases, with 14 bases sitting between them. The CDR3 sequence is 15 residues long. Germline CDR1 reads SGHRS; CDR2 reads YFSETQ. Here the CDR3 reads CASREQGILNTEAFF. The CDR3 nucleotides read TGCGCCAGCAGAGAACAGGGTATACTGAACACTGAAGCTTTCTTT.

This clone appeared once. The chain links TRBV27 to TRBJ1-5, with a possible D match to TRBD1 (5 bases). CDR1 is MNHEY and CDR2 is SMNVEV in the germline V gene (reference sequence). The CDR3 runs to 13 residues. The germline V and J ends were trimmed by 5 bases and 8 bases, with 13 bases remaining between them. CDR3 protein: CASSPGWGEPQHF. CDR3 DNA sequence: TGTGCCAGCAGTCCTGGCTGGGGGGAGCCCCAGCATTTT.

J is TRBJ1-1 and V is TRBV7-9; no firm D call. V gave up 3 bases and J gave up 1 base, with 9 bases separating them. CDR1 and CDR2 (germline): SEHNR, FQNEAQ (reference sequence). There are 14 residues in the CDR3. The CDR3 DNA sequence: TGTGCCAGCAGCTTTTTCGGGAAGAACACTGAAGCTTTCTTT. It translates to CASSFFGKNTEAFF.

V is TRBV4-3 and J is TRBJ2-7, with a weak D call TRBD1 (5 bases). Deletions cut 0 bases from V and 0 bases from J, with 12 bases between. This CDR3 contains 16 residues. Germline CDR1 reads LGHNA; CDR2 reads YSLEER. The CDR3 region is CASSQDLLGDSYEQYF. CDR3 DNA: TGCGCCAGCAGCCAAGATCTCCTAGGGGACTCCTACGAGCAGTACTTC.

V gene TRBV18 combines with J gene TRBJ1-3; 9 nucleotides match TRBD1. With 5 bases clipped from V and 2 bases from J, the junction kept 4 bases outside the gene matches. This CDR3 contains 15 residues. The germline V gene has CDR1 KGHSH and CDR2 LQKENI. The CDR3 spells CASSGTGNAGNTIYF. The CDR3 DNA reads TGTGCCAGCTCAGGGACAGGGAATGCTGGAAACACCATATATTTT.

In its sample, this clone was seen once. The chain uses TRBV6-5 and TRBJ2-1; 8 positions agree with TRBD2. The CDR3 extends over 14 amino acids. The V gene end was trimmed by 6 bases and the J gene end by 3 bases; junction bases not matched to a gene: 4. Germline lookup yields CDR1 MNHEY and CDR2 SVGAGI. CDR3 protein: CASSVGRDYNEQFF. CDR3 bases: TGTGCCAGCAGCGTCGGGAGGGACTACAATGAGCAGTTCTTC.

This clone appeared a few times. The chain joins TRBV4-2 to TRBJ2-1; D gene unclear. In germline, CDR1 is LGHNA, CDR2 YNFKEQ. Trimming took 0 bases from V and 6 from J, leaving 9 bases between them. The CDR3 is 14 residues long. CDR3 nucleotides: TGTGCCAGCAGCCAAGATATAGGAGTCAATGAGCAGTTCTTC. Amino acid sequence: CASSQDIGVNEQFF.

The gene calls are TRBV11-3 and TRBJ2-2; tentative D call: TRBD2 (7 bases). The CDR3 sequence is 16 residues long. V was shortened by 5 bases and J by 4 bases, with 17 bases between the two germline ends. Germline assignment: CDR1 SGHNT and CDR2 YENEEA. CDR3 amino acids: CASSPGGGAGTGELFF. CDR3 nucleotide sequence: TGTGCCAGCAGCCCCGGAGGGGGGGCAGGCACCGGGGAGCTGTTTTTT.

The chain is built from TRBV20-1 and TRBJ1-2, with TRBD1 matching 10 bases. Germline-derived CDR1 and CDR2 are DFQATT and SNEGSKA (reference sequence). The CDR3 runs to 14 residues. V shed 3 bases and J 8 bases; nucleotides not matched to a gene: 9. CDR3 loop: CSASSGGQGYGYTF. Here the CDR3 DNA reads TGCAGTGCTAGTAGTGGGGGACAGGGGTACGGCTACACCTTC.

In its sample, this clone was seen a few times. The chain combines TRBV6-5 with TRBJ1-6; D is undetermined. V was trimmed by 6 bases and J by 0 bases, leaving 9 bases between them. The CDR3 totals 15 residues. In germline, CDR1 is MNHEY, CDR2 SVGAGI. Written as DNA, the CDR3 is TGTGCCAGCAGGCGAGGGAGCTCCTATAATTCACCCCTCCACTTT. It yields the protein CASRRGSSYNSPLHF.

The genes are TRBV5-1 and TRBJ1-6; D is perhaps TRBD1 (6 bases). Germline V gives CDR1 SGHRS, CDR2 YFSETQ. This CDR3 is built from 12 residues. The V end was cut by 0 bases, the J end by 13 bases, with 8 bases between. The CDR3 here is CASSLEQGPLHF. CDR3 DNA sequence: TGCGCCAGCAGCTTGGAACAGGGCCCCCTCCACTTT.

The V gene is TRBV11-2, the J gene TRBJ2-5, with 13 bases identical to TRBD2. The J segment lost 4 bases and the V segment lost 5 bases, leaving 7 bases of the junction unmatched. This CDR3 comprises 16 residues. Germline CDR1 and CDR2: SGHAT and FQNNGV. CDR3 residues: CASSPTSGGASETQYF. The DNA of the CDR3 is TGTGCCAGCAGCCCAACTAGCGGGGGGGCCTCAGAGACCCAGTACTTC.

Points on this clone: An end of the junction differs from the germline gene, which may be a read error. The chain links TRBV6-1 to TRBJ1-3; D perhaps matches TRBD1 (5 bases). Germline V lookup: CDR1 MNHNS, CDR2 SASEGT. The CDR3 consists of 17 residues. The CDR3 DNA sequence: TGTGCCAGCAGGGAAGGGAAGGGGCCCCTCTCTGGAAACACCATATATTTT. This encodes CASREGKGPLSGNTIYF.

This rearrangement joins TRBV6-6 to TRBJ2-7, with 9 nucleotides matching TRBD2. With V trimmed by 6 bases and J by 10 bases, 10 bases remained unmatched. CDR3 length equals 13 residues. CDR1 and CDR2 from the germline V gene are MNHNY and SVGAGI (reference sequence). CDR3 loop: CASRPIPSGNQYF. The CDR3 DNA reads TGTGCCAGCAGGCCCATTCCTAGCGGGAACCAGTACTTC.

This clone occurred once. This chain links TRBV5-1 with TRBJ2-7; TRBD2 matches at 7 bases. This CDR3 has 12 amino acids. Unmatched junction bases numbered 6, after V lost 10 bases and J lost 2 bases. Germline lookup yields CDR1 SGHRS and CDR2 YFSETQ. The CDR3 bases are TGCGCCTCCCGGGGGGTCGCCTACGAGCAGTACTTC. Translating it yields CASRGVAYEQYF.

This chain connects TRBV7-8 to TRBJ1-2; TRBD1 agrees at 8 bases. Germline lookup yields CDR1 SGHVS and CDR2 FQNEAQ. Unmatched junction bases numbered 6, after V lost 4 bases and J lost 8 bases. The CDR3 runs to 13 residues. The DNA of the CDR3 is TGTGCCAGCAGCTCCTGGACAGGGCGCGGCTACACCTTC. Encoded protein: CASSSWTGRGYTF.

This sequence joins TRBV5-8 and TRBJ1-3; 9 nucleotides line up with TRBD1. V lost 4 bases, J lost 2 bases, and 4 bases stayed unmatched. This CDR3 is 15 amino acids long. Germline CDR1 and CDR2: SGHTS and YDEGEE. CDR3 sequence (DNA): TGTGCCAGCAGCCTCACAGGGGGCACTGGAAACACCATATATTTT. Its translation: CASSLTGGTGNTIYF.

This sequence joins TRBV25-1 and TRBJ1-2; D perhaps matches TRBD1 (6 bases). The germline V and J ends were trimmed by 2 bases and 8 bases, with 9 bases remaining between them. The germline gives CDR1 MGHDK, CDR2 SYGVNS. This CDR3 contains 12 residues. The CDR3 loop is CASSENRAGYTF. DNA of the CDR3: TGTGCCAGCAGTGAAAACAGGGCCGGCTACACCTTC.

This clone was picked up one time. The chain has TRBV7-2 and TRBJ2-5; TRBD2 matches 8 bases. In germline, CDR1 is SGHTA, CDR2 FQGNSA. The ends lost 1 base at V and 1 base at J; junction bases unmatched: 8. The CDR3 is 17 residues long. In DNA, the CDR3 is TGTGCCAGCAGCTTAGATCCAGCGGGGGCCTTCCAAGAGACCCAGTACTTC. This gives the protein CASSLDPAGAFQETQYF.

The V call is TRBV19, the J call TRBJ1-5; tentatively, D is TRBD1 (5 bases). The CDR3 extends over 14 amino acids. CDR1 and CDR2 from the germline V gene are LNHDA and SQIVND (reference sequence). Trimming took 1 base from V and 8 from J, leaving 12 bases between them. The CDR3 loop is CASSIVGGIEPQHF. Written as DNA, the CDR3 is TGTGCCAGTAGTATAGTTGGGGGGATTGAGCCCCAGCATTTT.